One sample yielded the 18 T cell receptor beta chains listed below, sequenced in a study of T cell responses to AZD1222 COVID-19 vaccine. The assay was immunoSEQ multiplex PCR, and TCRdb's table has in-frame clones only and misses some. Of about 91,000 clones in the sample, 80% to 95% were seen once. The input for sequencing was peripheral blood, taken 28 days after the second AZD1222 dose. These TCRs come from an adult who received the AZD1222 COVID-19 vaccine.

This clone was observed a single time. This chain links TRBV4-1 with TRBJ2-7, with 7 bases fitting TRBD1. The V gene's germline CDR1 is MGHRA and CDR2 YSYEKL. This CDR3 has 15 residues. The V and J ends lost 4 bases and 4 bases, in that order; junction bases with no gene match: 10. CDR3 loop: CASSLSGTVSYEQYF. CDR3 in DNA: TGCGCCAGCAGCCTCTCAGGGACAGTCTCGTACGAGCAGTACTTC.

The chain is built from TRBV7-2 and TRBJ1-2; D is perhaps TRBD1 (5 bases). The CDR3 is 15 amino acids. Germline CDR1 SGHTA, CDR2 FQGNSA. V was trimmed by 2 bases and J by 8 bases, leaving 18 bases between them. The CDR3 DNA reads TGTGCCAGCAGCTTAAGCTCAGGGAACTTTTTAGGCTACACCTTC. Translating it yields CASSLSSGNFLGYTF.

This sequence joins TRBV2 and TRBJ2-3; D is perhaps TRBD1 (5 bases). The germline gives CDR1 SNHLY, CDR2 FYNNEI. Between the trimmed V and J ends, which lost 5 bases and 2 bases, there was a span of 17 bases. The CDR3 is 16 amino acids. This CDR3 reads CASSLDTLLTTDTQYF. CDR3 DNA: TGTGCCAGCAGTTTGGACACGCTCCTTACCACAGATACGCAGTATTTT. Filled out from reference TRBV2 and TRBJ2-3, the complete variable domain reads EPEVTQTPSHQVTQMGQEVILRCVPISNHLYFYWYRQILGQKVEFLVSFYNNEISEKSEIFDDQFSVERPDGSNFTLKIRSTKLEDSAMYFCASSLDTLLTTDTQYFGPGTRLTVL.

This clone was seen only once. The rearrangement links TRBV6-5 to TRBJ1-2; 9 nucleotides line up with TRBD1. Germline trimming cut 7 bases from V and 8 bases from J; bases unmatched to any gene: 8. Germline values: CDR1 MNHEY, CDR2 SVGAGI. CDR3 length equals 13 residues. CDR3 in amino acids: CASILGTGNGYTF. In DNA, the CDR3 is TGTGCCAGCATCCTAGGGACAGGGAACGGCTACACCTTC.

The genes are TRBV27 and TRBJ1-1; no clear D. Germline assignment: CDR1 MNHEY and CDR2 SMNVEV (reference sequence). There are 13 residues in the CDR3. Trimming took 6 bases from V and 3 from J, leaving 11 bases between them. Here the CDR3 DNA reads TGTGCCAGCAGCCAGAGATTGTACACTGAAGCTTTCTTT. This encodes CASSQRLYTEAFF.

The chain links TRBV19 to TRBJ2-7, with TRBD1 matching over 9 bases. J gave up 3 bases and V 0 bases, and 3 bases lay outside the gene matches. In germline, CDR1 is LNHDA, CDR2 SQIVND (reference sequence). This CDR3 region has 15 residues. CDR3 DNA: TGTGCCAGTAGTATAGAACAGGGGGCCTTCTACGAGCAGTACTTC. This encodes CASSIEQGAFYEQYF.

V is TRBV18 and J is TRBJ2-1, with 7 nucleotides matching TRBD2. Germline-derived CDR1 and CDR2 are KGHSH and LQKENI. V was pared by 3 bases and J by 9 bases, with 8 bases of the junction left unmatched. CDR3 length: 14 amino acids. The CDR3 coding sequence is TGTGCCAGCTCACCTGGTGGAGGGGAGGGTGAGCAGTTCTTC. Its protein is CASSPGGGEGEQFF.

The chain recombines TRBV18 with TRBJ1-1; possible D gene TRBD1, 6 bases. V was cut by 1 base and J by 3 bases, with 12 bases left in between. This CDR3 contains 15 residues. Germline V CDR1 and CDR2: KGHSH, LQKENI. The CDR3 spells CASSPRGGSDTEAFF. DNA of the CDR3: TGTGCCAGCTCACCACGGGGGGGCTCGGACACTGAAGCTTTCTTT.

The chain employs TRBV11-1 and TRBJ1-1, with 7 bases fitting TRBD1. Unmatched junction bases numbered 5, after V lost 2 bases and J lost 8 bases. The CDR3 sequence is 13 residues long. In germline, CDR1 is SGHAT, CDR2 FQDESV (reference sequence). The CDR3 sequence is CASSLRVGGEAFF. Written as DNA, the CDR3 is TGTGCCAGCAGCTTACGAGTAGGGGGCGAAGCTTTCTTT.

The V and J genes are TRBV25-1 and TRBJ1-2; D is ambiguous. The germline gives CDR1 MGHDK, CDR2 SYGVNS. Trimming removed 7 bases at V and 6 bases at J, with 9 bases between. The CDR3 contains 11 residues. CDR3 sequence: CASMWGNGYTF. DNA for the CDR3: TGTGCCAGCATGTGGGGAAATGGCTACACCTTC.

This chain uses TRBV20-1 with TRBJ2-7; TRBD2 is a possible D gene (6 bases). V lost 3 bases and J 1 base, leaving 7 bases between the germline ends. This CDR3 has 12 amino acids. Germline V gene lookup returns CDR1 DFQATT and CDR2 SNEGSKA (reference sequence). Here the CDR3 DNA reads TGCAGTGCTAGTGGGGGGTCCTACGAGCAGTACTTC. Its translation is CSASGGSYEQYF.

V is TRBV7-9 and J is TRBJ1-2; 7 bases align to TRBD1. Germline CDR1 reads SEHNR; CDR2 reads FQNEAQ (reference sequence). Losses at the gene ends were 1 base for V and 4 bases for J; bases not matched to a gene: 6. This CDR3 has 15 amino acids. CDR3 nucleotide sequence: TGTGCCAGCAGCTTAGAAGGGGGCAGAACCTATGGCTACACCTTC. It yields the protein CASSLEGGRTYGYTF.

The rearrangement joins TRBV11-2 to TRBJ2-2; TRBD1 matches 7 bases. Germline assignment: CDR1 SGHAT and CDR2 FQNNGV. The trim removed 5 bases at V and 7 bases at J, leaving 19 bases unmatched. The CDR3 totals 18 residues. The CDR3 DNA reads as TGTGCCAGCAGCCACACCGAAGACCCAGCAGGGGGTTTCGGGGAGCTGTTTTTT. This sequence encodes CASSHTEDPAGGFGELFF.

The DNA of the CDR3 is TGTGCCAGCAGTTACGGGGACAGGCCAAAAGAGACCCAGTACTTC. Residues: CASSYGDRPKETQYF. This sequence joins TRBV6-5 and TRBJ2-5, with TRBD1 matching over 8 bases. Unmatched junction bases numbered 5, after V lost 2 bases and J lost 3 bases. Germline values: CDR1 MNHEY, CDR2 SVGAGI. The CDR3 spans 15 residues.

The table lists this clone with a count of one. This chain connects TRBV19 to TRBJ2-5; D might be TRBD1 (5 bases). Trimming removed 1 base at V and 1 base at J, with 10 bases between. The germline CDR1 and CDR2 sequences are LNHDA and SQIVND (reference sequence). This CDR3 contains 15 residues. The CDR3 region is CASSIAVGPQETQYF. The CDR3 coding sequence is TGTGCCAGTAGTATAGCGGTGGGGCCCCAAGAGACCCAGTACTTC. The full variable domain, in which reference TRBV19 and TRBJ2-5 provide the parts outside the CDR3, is DGGITQSPKYLFRKEGQNVTLSCEQNLNHDAMYWYRQDPGQGLRLIYYSQIVNDFQKGDIAEGYSVSREKKESFPLTVTSAQKNPTAFYLCASSIAVGPQETQYFGPGTRLLVL.

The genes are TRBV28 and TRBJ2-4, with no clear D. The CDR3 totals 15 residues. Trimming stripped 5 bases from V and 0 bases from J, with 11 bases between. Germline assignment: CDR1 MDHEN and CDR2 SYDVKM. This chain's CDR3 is CASSSSGLAKNIQYF. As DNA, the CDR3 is TGTGCCAGCAGTAGCTCAGGATTAGCCAAAAACATTCAGTACTTC. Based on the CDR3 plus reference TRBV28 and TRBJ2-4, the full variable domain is DVKVTQSSRYLVKRTGEKVFLECVQDMDHENMFWYRQDPGLGLRLIYFSYDVKMKEKGDIPEGYSVSREKKERFSLILESASTNQTSMYLCASSSSGLAKNIQYFGAGTRLSVL.

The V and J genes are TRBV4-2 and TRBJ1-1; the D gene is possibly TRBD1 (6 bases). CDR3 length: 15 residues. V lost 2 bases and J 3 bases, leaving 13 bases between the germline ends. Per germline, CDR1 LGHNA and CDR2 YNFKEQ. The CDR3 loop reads CASSQHFRGYTEAFF. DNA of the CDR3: TGTGCCAGCAGCCAACACTTCAGGGGTTACACTGAAGCTTTCTTT.

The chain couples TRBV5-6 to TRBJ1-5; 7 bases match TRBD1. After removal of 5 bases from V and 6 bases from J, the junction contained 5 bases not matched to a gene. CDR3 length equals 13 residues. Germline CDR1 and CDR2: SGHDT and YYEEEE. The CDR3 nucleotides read TGTGCCAGCAGTTTCCAGGGGGGTCAGCCCCAGCATTTT. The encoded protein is CASSFQGGQPQHF.